The rows below give T cell receptor beta chains drawn from one sample of a study of neurological immune-mediated disorders. TCRdb re-called the 5' RACE reads with MiXCR, one entry per CDR3 protein. This sample has roughly 57,000 distinct CDR3 sequences; 8% to 9% occur once, and the top ten carry over 1.5%. What was sequenced was PBMCs. These receptors originate from a woman aged 40-49 years in good health. Each CDR3 is given without its conserved first and last residue. Fields, in order: J gene, V gene, CDR3 protein.

>TRBJ2-1|TRBV20-1
SATGGEGNEQF
>TRBJ2-1|TRBV6-2/TRBV6-3
ASSRLTGQYNEQF
>TRBJ1-5|TRBV20-1
SARGPGAPNQPQH
>TRBJ2-1|TRBV20-1
SARKENEQF
>TRBJ2-5|TRBV7-8
ASSFAWIQETQY
>TRBJ2-2|TRBV2
ASRLNANTGELF
>TRBJ2-7|TRBV20-1
SASPGGREQY
>TRBJ2-7|TRBV5-1
ASSLSGTDFYEQY
>TRBJ2-2|TRBV4-3
ASSQVLNGAGELF
>TRBJ2-5|TRBV4-3
ASSQVSRPQATQY
>TRBJ1-3|TRBV9
ASSANRKASGNTIY
>TRBJ1-2|TRBV24-1
ATSDTTPNGYT
>TRBJ2-7|TRBV20-1
SASTGISYEQY
>TRBJ1-1|TRBV18
ASSPGTGSKNTEAF
>TRBJ1-1|TRBV12-3/TRBV12-4
ASTPLGGDTEAF
>TRBJ1-2|TRBV5-1
ASSLAQGDGYT
>TRBJ1-5|TRBV12-3/TRBV12-4
ASSLRTDRDSNQPQH
>TRBJ1-1|TRBV3-1
ASSPVGHSGNTEAF
>TRBJ1-3|TRBV5-6
ASSIGLNSGNTIY
>TRBJ2-2|TRBV5-7
ASSSPGQGNTGELF
>TRBJ1-1|TRBV12-3/TRBV12-4
ASRGQGNTEAF
>TRBJ2-5|TRBV11-2
ASSYNPPRTGDQETQY
>TRBJ2-5|TRBV6-2/TRBV6-3
ASSQSQETQY
>TRBJ2-7|TRBV6-5
ASSVGQGASEQY
>TRBJ1-1|TRBV29-1
SVVQGLNTEAF
>TRBJ2-1|TRBV6-1
ASSPRQTQF
>TRBJ2-3|TRBV5-4
ASSLRGEDTQY
>TRBJ1-1|TRBV27
ASSLLFQMSGTEAF
>TRBJ2-5|TRBV5-1
ASSLSRVGETQY
>TRBJ2-1|TRBV20-1
SARTGTSGTAYNEQF
>TRBJ2-6|TRBV6-5
ASGRQSGANVLT
>TRBJ1-2|TRBV6-5
ASSYNRGRSYGYT
>TRBJ1-1|TRBV11-2
ASRRGDTEAF
>TRBJ1-3|TRBV5-1
ASSLDAGFSGNTIY
>TRBJ2-7|TRBV7-8
ASSLMGDLGEQY
>TRBJ2-7|TRBV19
ASRLRPTHEQY
>TRBJ2-5|TRBV2
ASSAPAGETQY
>TRBJ2-4|TRBV12-3/TRBV12-4
ASSLVLRGGKNIQY
>TRBJ2-5|TRBV6-2/TRBV6-3
ANSYSLGQLQETQY
>TRBJ2-2|TRBV9
ASSPRDRGNTGELF
>TRBJ2-7|TRBV12-3/TRBV12-4
ASSPRVKGGEQY
>TRBJ2-5|TRBV29-1
SVEAGLQETQY
>TRBJ2-7|TRBV7-2
ASSQRTSGMDEQY
>TRBJ2-5|TRBV20-1
SARGLAGQQETQY
>TRBJ1-6|TRBV7-3
ASSLFSYNSPLH
>TRBJ2-1|TRBV7-8
ASSSRTGLAGDEQF
>TRBJ1-4|TRBV20-1
SARDMGYNEKLF
>TRBJ2-2|TRBV4-1
ASSRTSGGADTGELF
>TRBJ2-5|TRBV5-6
ASSLEGPGRRQETQY
>TRBJ2-7|TRBV6-5
ASSQDRSYEQY
>TRBJ1-6|TRBV6-2/TRBV6-3
AIRRRTHYNSPLH
>TRBJ2-1|TRBV7-2
ASSPRTSGDDEQF